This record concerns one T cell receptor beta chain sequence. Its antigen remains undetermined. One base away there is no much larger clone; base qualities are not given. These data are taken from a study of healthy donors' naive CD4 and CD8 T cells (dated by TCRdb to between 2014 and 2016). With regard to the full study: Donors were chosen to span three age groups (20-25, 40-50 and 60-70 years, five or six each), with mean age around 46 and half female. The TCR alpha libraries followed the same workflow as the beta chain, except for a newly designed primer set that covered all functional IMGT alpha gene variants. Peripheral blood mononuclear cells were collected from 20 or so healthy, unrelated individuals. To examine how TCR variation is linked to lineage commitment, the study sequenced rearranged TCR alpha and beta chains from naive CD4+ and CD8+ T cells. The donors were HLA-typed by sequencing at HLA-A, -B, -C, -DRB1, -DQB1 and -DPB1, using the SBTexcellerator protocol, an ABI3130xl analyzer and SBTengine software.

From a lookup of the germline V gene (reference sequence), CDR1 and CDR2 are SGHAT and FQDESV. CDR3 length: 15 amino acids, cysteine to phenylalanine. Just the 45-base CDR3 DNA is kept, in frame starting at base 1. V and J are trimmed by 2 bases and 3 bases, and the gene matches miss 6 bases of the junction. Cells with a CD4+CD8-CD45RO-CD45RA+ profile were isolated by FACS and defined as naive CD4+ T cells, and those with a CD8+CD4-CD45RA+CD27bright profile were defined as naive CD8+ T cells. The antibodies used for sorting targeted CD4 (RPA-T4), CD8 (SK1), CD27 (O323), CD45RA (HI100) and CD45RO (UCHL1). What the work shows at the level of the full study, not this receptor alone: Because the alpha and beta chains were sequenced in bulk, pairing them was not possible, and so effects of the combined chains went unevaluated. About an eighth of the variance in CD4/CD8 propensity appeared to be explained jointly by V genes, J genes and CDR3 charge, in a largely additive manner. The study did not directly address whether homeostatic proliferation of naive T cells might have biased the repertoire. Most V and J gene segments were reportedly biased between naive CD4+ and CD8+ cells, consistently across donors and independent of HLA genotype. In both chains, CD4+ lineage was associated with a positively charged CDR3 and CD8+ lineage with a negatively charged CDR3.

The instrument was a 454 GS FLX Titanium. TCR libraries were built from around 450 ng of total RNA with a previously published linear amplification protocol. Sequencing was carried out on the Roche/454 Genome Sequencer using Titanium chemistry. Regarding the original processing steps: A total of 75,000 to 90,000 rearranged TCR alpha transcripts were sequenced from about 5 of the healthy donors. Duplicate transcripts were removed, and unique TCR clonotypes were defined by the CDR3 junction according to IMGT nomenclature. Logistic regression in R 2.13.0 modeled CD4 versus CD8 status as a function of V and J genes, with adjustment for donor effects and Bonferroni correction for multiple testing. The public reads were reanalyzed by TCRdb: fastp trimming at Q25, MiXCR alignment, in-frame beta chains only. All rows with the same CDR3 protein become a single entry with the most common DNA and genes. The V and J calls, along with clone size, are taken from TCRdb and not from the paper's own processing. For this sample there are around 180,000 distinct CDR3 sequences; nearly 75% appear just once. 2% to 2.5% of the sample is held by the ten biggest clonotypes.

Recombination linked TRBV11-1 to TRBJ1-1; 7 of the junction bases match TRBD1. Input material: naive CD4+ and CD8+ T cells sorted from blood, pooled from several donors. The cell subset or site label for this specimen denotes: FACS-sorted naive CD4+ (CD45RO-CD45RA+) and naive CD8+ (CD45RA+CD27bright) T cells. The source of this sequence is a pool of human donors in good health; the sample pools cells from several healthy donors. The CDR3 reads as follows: CASSLMQGEDTEAFF. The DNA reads TGTGCCAGCAGCTTAATGCAGGGGGAGGACACTGAAGCTTTCTTT.